Listed below are T cell receptor beta chains from one sample, sequenced in a study of CD8+ T cells in alopecia areata. Sequencing was performed with immunoSEQ multiplex PCR; in TCRdb, only in-frame clones are kept and a portion is missing. The sample holds roughly 150,000 clones, roughly 50% seen once. The sample taken for sequencing was CD4+ T cells sorted from blood. These receptors originate from a human donor in good health. Both conserved end residues are trimmed from each CDR3. Fields, in order: CDR3 protein, V gene.

SVGLAGGTDTQY | TRBV29-1
ASSSLMRDLVWQY | TRBV11-2
ASSLAGGEAF | TRBV5-6
ATSRDTGGAETQY | TRBV15
ASSVLHEQF | TRBV25-1
ASSRTGGNQPQH | TRBV5-1
SATVVRYQETQY | TRBV29-1
ASSTDGQGAYGYT | TRBV5-1
SVDPKAGGSYNEQF | TRBV29-1
SATGGGEKLF | TRBV29-1
ASSWDRAGAF | TRBV6-6
ASSLALSVSYEQY | TRBV5-1
ASSLGRNSGANVLT | TRBV11-2
ASRGVSGTHSSYEQY | TRBV5-1
ASSTDRGSYEQY | TRBV19
ASRTGFSTGTNGYT | TRBV25-1
ASSVGPGDEQY | TRBV9
ASSSGQLNTEAF | TRBV7-2
ASSPFGSGSNNEQF | TRBV7-9
ASSPSVSLEGYT | TRBV7-9
ALSGGYT | TRBV2
ASSPPSGNTGELF | TRBV18
ASMSGTIYEQY | TRBV28
ASSLAPGQSYEQY | TRBV27
ASSQAGGQTLH | TRBV5-1
ASSSMSPYEQY | TRBV27
ASSLDMRTGRNEQY | TRBV13
ASSQENREAF | TRBV4-1
ASSARTVDTQY | TRBV2
AISERKPSGGSDTQY | TRBV10-3
SGGQDTDTQY | TRBV29-1
SVREGPRESIY | TRBV29-1
ASSEARANVLT | TRBV6-1
ASSGLGPAKNIQY | TRBV27
ASSLLRTAPGPSDEQF | TRBV13
ASSRGSGRETQY | TRBV7-9
SVALSKGTQY | TRBV29-1
AISEQETQY | TRBV6-5
TKPWLTCYGYT | TRBV1
AWTQGNTEAF | TRBV30
SVPQGSWGETQY | TRBV29-1
ASSPRWRELYEQY | TRBV7-8
ASSQEGRAWPQPQH | TRBV4-1
AWSSGSEQY | TRBV30
AWTPGVYTEAF | TRBV30
ASSQGSGTSYEQY | TRBV4-1
SVRTGTYEQY | TRBV29-1
ASSLATTSTDTQY | TRBV5-1
ASSRGTSGSLGDNEQF | TRBV4-1
ASGDGPQETQY | TRBV5-1
ASSEGVADPYEQY | TRBV25-1
ASSLLVSGIAKNIQY | TRBV27
ASRLAGTDTQY | TRBV6-5
ACTNGLYTEAF | TRBV30
ASGLESLRRQY | TRBV12-5
SVGNRGTSAEQY | TRBV29-1
ATGLSSGATGELF | TRBV15
ASSSTVAYEQY | TRBV5-6
ASSLVGEPYNEQF | TRBV5-1